This entry concerns a single T cell receptor (beta chain). V was pared by 2 bases and J by 9 bases, with 21 bases of the junction left unmatched. The CDR3 runs to 20 residues. The germline gives CDR1 LGHNA, CDR2 YSLEER. This entry is derived from a study of blood T cell repertoires in COVID-19. Overall study: Italy, Spain and the United States were the sources of the convalescent and acute COVID-19 samples. PBMCs, B-cell-depleted T cells, or T cells were the source of the cDNA or gDNA that made up the material.

In the original workflow: The authors estimated nucleated cell counts from reference gene primer amplification. Clones were read by immunoSEQ multiplex PCR, and TCRdb kept only the in-frame ones, dropping some. That table furnishes V, J and clone size, whereas the DNA furnished D and trimming. The profile shows 150,000 to 200,000 clones, approximately 81% of them singletons. Sequenced sample: peripheral blood. The chain joins TRBV4-3 to TRBJ1-6; 8 bases match TRBD1. The clonotype was recovered from a human donor with acute or convalescent COVID-19. The donor label of this sample is uncertain. The CDR3: CASSQHRSSGVDRGSSPLHF. CDR3 bases: TGCGCCAGCAGCCAACACCGATCTTCCGGCGTAGACAGGGGTTCTTCACCCCTCCACTTT.